The 16 T cell receptor beta chains given below trace back to one sample, sequenced in a study of T-cell reconstitution after alpha-beta-depleted transplantation in children. TCRbeta library preparation incorporated unique molecular identifiers. In TCRdb, the PCR reads were re-called with MiXCR into one record per CDR3 protein. The table shows 40,000 to 60,000 distinct CDR3 sequences, with approximately 9.2% occurring only once. Sequencing was performed on PBMCs, mostly from graft donor cells, taken 60 days after TCRalphabeta/CD19-depleted stem cell transplant. All receptors come from a male patient between 2 and 15 years old who had a stem cell transplant for chronic granulomatous disease, so the T cells may come from the graft donor.

There are many counts of this clonotype. CDR3 in DNA: TGCAGTGCTACCCTTCCGGGACTAGCGGGGGATACGCAGTATTTT. Translated, it gives CSATLPGLAGDTQYF. The chain uses TRBV20-1 and TRBJ2-3, with TRBD2 identical over 13 bases. CDR3 length: 15 amino acids. The trim removed 4 bases at V and 6 bases at J, leaving 7 bases unmatched. The germline gives CDR1 DFQATT, CDR2 SNEGSKA (reference sequence).

About this clonotype: One base away lies a much larger clone, so this may be a sequencing read error. This chain joins TRBV9 and TRBJ2-3; 10 bases are shared with TRBD2. Germline assignment: CDR1 SGDLS and CDR2 YYNGEE. CDR3 length equals 16 residues. CDR3: CASCVVGTSGTDTQYF. CDR3 bases: TGTGCCAGCTGCGTAGTGGGGACTAGCGGCACAGATACGCAGTATTTT.

Ten or more counts support this clonotype. The CDR3 nucleotides are TGCAGCGTGGGAGAACTAAAAAAACTGTTTTTT. Its protein is CSVGELKKLFF. This sequence joins TRBV29-1 and TRBJ1-4; D not resolved. There are 11 residues in the CDR3. The germline gives CDR1 SQVTM, CDR2 ANQGSEA. V was clipped by 6 bases and J by 9 bases, with 11 bases between them.

CDR3 sequence: CASSRDRAGEQYF. In DNA form, the CDR3 reads TGTGCCAGCAGCCGGGACAGGGCCGGAGAGCAGTACTTC. This chain links TRBV7-8 with TRBJ2-7, with 9 bases identical to TRBD1. CDR1 is SGHVS and CDR2 is FQNEAQ in the germline V gene. V was pared by 5 bases and J by 7 bases, with 6 bases of the junction left unmatched. The CDR3 loop spans 13 amino acids.

This clonotype was counted ten times or more. This rearrangement joins TRBV15 to TRBJ2-5, with D perhaps being TRBD1 or TRBD2 (7 bases each). Germline CDR1 and CDR2: LNHNV and YYDKDF (reference sequence). This CDR3 is built from 16 residues. Trimming stripped 1 base from V and 4 bases from J, with 16 bases between. CDR3 amino acids: CATSRGQGGDSETQYF. The CDR3 region has the DNA TGTGCCACCAGCAGAGGACAGGGAGGGGATTCAGAGACCCAGTACTTC.

This clonotype showed up many times. The J gene is TRBJ2-7, the V gene TRBV27; tentatively, D is TRBD2 (6 bases). V lost 6 bases, J lost 6 bases, and 18 bases lay in between. Per the germline V gene, CDR1 is MNHEY and CDR2 is SMNVEV (reference sequence). This CDR3 has 14 amino acids. The CDR3 reads CASREGIRRGEQYF. The CDR3 DNA is TGTGCCAGCAGGGAGGGGATTCGTAGGGGCGAGCAGTACTTC.

Ten or more counts support this clonotype. V and J are TRBV7-2 and TRBJ2-1; D is tentatively TRBD1 or TRBD2 (5 bases each). V lost 5 bases, J lost 9 bases, and 11 bases lay in between. CDR1 and CDR2 from the germline V gene are SGHTA and FQGNSA. This CDR3 is built from 12 residues. The CDR3 is CASSGGVGEQFF. CDR3 nucleotides: TGTGCCAGCAGCGGGGGTGTGGGTGAGCAGTTCTTC.

In its sample, this clonotype was seen many times. The J gene is TRBJ1-4, the V gene TRBV4-1, with 9 bases matching TRBD1. This CDR3 is 17 amino acids long. CDR1 and CDR2 (germline): MGHRA, YSYEKL. V lost 1 base, J lost 0 bases, and 3 bases stayed unmatched. CDR3 bases: TGCGCCAGCAGCCAAGTGGGGACAGGGTCAACTAATGAAAAACTGTTTTTT. Translated: CASSQVGTGSTNEKLFF.

This clonotype was picked up many times. The chain links TRBV7-9 to TRBJ2-1; 10 nucleotides line up with TRBD2. The CDR3 has 15 amino acids. V lost 5 bases, J lost 6 bases, and 7 bases stayed unmatched. Per the germline V gene, CDR1 is SEHNR and CDR2 is FQNEAQ (reference sequence). Here the CDR3 DNA reads TGTGCCAGCAGCCCCCCTAGCGGGAGTGGCAATGAGCAGTTCTTC. Encoded protein: CASSPPSGSGNEQFF.

The chain employs TRBV30 and TRBJ2-1; D gene uncertain. The V gene lost 1 base and the J gene lost 7 bases, with 5 bases spanning the gap. CDR1 is GTSNPN and CDR2 is SVGIG in the germline V gene (reference sequence). The CDR3 extends over 11 amino acids. In DNA form, the CDR3 reads TGTGCCTGGAGTGCACCAAATGAGCAGTTCTTC. Its protein product is CAWSAPNEQFF.

The chain carries TRBV20-1 and TRBJ2-7; D is possibly TRBD2 (6 bases). There are 15 residues in the CDR3. Germline assignment: CDR1 DFQATT and CDR2 SNEGSKA (reference sequence). The CDR3 region is CIGGPAPRRTYEQYF. In nucleotides, the CDR3 is TGCATCGGAGGGCCGGCTCCCCGAAGGACGTACGAGCAGTACTTC.

In its sample, this clonotype was seen many times. The J gene is TRBJ1-4, the V gene TRBV7-2, with no clear D. This CDR3 region has 16 residues. Germline lookup yields CDR1 SGHTA and CDR2 FQGNSA. Trimming cost V 1 base and J 2 bases, with 11 bases left between them. The CDR3 spells CASSLGLTRTNEKLFF. In nucleotides, the CDR3 is TGTGCCAGCAGCTTAGGACTCACACGGACTAATGAAAAACTGTTTTTT.

Notes on this clonotype: The germline gene is not matched at one end of the junction; a read error may be the cause. The chain recombines TRBV6-1 with TRBJ2-3; 11 bases fit TRBD2. The germline V gene encodes CDR1 MNHNS and CDR2 SASEGT. The CDR3 loop spans 15 amino acids. This chain's CDR3 is CASRPLAGGGDTPYF. Here the CDR3 DNA reads TGTGCCAGCAGACCTCTAGCGGGAGGTGGAGATACGCCGTATTTT.

This clonotype was recorded many times. The chain is built from TRBV20-1 and TRBJ1-6; 8 nucleotides line up with TRBD1. The CDR3 has 14 residues. CDR1 is DFQATT, CDR2 SNEGSKA, per germline (reference sequence). The junction had 3 bases not matched to a gene; V was cut back by 1 base and J by 7 bases. The CDR3 loop reads CSARVGQANSPLHF. Here the CDR3 DNA reads TGCAGTGCTAGAGTGGGACAGGCGAATTCACCCCTCCACTTT.

This chain joins TRBV2 and TRBJ1-1, with D hard to call. The CDR3 has 14 residues. Germline values: CDR1 SNHLY, CDR2 FYNNEI. The V end lost 7 bases, the J end lost 3 bases, and 15 bases lay between the germline ends. CDR3 in amino acids: CASKRVAIDTEAFF. The CDR3 nucleotides read TGTGCCAGCAAAAGGGTAGCAATAGACACTGAAGCTTTCTTT.

At least ten counts were recorded for this clonotype. The chain is built from TRBV4-2 and TRBJ2-1, with a possible D match to TRBD2 (6 bases). Per germline, CDR1 LGHNA and CDR2 YNFKEQ. V was pared by 0 bases and J by 0 bases, with 9 bases between. This CDR3 is built from 16 residues. CDR3 sequence (DNA): TGTGCCAGCAGCCAAGATGGGACTCACTCCTACAATGAGCAGTTCTTC. Residues: CASSQDGTHSYNEQFF.